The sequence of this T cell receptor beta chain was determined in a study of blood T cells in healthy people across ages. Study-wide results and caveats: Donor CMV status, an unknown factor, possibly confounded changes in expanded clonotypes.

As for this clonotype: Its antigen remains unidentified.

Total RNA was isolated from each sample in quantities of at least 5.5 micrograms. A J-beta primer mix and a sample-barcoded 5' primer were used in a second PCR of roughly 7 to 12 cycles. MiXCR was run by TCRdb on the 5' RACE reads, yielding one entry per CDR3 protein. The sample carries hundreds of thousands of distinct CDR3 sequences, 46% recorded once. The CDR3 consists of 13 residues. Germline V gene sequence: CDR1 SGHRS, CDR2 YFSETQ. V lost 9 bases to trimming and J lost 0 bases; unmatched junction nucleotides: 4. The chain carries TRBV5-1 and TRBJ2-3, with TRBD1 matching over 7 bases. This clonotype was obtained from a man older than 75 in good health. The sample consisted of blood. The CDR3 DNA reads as TGCGCCACTCGGACAGGTAGCACAGATACGCAGTATTTT. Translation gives CATRTGSTDTQYF. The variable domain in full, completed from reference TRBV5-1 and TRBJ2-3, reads KAGVTQTPRYLIKTRGQQVTLSCSPISGHRSVSWYQQTPGQGLQFLFEYFSETQRNKGNFPGRFSGRQFSNSRSEMNVSTLELGDSALYLCATRTGSTDTQYFGPGTRLTVL.